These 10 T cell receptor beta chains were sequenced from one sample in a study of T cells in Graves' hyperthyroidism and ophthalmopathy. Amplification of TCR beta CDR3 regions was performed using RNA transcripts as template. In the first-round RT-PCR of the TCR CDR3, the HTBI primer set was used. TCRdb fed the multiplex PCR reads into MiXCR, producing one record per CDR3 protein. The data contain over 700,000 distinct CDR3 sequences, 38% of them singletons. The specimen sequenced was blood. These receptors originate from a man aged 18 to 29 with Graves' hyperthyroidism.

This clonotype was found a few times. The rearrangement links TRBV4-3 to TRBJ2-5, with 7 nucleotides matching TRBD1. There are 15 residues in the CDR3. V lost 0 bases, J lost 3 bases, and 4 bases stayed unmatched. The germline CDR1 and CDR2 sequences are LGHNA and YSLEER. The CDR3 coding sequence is TGCGCCAGCAGCCAAGATGGCCAGGGGGAAGAGACCCAGTACTTC. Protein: CASSQDGQGEETQYF.

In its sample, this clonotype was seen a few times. CDR3 in amino acids: CASSLGQTVPTEKLFF. DNA for the CDR3: TGCGCCAGCAGCTTGGGGCAGACAGTCCCTACGGAAAAACTGTTTTTT. The J gene is TRBJ1-4, the V gene TRBV5-1, with D possibly TRBD1 on 5 matching bases. The germline V and J ends were trimmed by 0 bases and 8 bases, with 17 bases remaining between them. In germline, CDR1 is SGHRS, CDR2 YFSETQ. This CDR3 region has 16 residues.

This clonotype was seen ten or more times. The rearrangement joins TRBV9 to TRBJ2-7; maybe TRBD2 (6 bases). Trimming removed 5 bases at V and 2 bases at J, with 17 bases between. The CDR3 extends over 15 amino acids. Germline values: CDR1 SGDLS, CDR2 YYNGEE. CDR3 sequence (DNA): TGTGCCAGCAGTGAATCTTACGGGAGTACCTACGAGCAGTACTTC. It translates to CASSESYGSTYEQYF.

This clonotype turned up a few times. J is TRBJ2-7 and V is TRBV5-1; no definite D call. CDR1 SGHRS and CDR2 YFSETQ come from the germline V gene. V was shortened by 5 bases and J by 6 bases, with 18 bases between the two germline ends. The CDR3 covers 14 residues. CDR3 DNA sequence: TGCGCCAGCAGTTTACCTCCGGGCTTCCCCGAGCAGTACTTC. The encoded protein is CASSLPPGFPEQYF.

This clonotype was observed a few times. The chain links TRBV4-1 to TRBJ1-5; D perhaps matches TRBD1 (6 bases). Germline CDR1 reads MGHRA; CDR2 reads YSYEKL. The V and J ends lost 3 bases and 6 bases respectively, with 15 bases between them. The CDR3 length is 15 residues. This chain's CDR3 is CASSQGAGMGQPQHF. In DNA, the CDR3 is TGCGCCAGCAGCCAGGGGGCAGGGATGGGTCAGCCCCAGCATTTT.

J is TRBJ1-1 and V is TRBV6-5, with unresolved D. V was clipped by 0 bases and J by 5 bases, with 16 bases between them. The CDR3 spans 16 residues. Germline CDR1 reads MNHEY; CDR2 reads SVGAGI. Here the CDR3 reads CASSYSGDILKTEAFF. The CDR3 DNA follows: TGTGCCAGCAGTTACTCTGGCGACATCCTAAAGACTGAAGCTTTCTTT.

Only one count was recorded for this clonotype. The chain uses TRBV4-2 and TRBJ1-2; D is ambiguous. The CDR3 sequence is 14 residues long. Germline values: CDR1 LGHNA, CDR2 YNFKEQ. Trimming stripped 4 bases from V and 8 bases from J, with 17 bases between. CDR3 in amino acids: CASSPGEGSGGYTF. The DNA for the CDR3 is TGTGCCAGCAGCCCCGGCGAGGGAAGCGGGGGCTACACCTTC.

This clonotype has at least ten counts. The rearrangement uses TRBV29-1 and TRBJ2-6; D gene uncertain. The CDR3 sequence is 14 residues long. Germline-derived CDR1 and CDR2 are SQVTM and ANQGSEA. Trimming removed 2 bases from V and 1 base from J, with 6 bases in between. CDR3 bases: TGCAGCGTTGAATGGTTGTCTGGGGCCAACGTCCTGACTTTC. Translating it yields CSVEWLSGANVLTF.

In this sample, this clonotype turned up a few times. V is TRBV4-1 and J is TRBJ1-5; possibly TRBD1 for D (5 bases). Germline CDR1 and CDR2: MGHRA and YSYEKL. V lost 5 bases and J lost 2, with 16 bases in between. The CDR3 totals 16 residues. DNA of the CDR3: TGCGCCAGCAGCGCGTTCAGGGTATACGGCAATCAGCCCCAGCATTTT. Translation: CASSAFRVYGNQPQHF.

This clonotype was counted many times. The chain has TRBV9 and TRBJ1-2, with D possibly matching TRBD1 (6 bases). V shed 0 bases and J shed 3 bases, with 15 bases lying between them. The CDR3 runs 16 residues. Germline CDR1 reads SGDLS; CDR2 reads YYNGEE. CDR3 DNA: TGTGCCAGCAGCGTAGGTTGGGGGGGCGTCGACTATGGCTACACCTTC. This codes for CASSVGWGGVDYGYTF. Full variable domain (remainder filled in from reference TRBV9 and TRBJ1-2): DSGVTQTPKHLITATGQRVTLRCSPRSGDLSVYWYQQSLDQGLQFLIQYYNGEERAKGNILERFSAQQFPDLHSELNLSSLELGDSALYFCASSVGWGGVDYGYTFGSGTRLTVV.